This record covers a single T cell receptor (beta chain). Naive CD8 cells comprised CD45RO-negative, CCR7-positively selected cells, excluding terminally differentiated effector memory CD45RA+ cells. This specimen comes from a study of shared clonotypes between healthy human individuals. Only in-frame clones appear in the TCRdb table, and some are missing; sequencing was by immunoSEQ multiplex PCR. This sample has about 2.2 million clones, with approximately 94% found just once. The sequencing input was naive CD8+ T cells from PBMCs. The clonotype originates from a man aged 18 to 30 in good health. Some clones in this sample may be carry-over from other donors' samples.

This chain's CDR3 is CASSAFRPTGGPYEQYF. The CDR3 bases are TGTGCCAGCAGCGCATTCCGACCGACAGGGGGCCCTTACGAGCAGTACTTC. This chain uses TRBV27 with TRBJ2-7; 10 bases are shared with TRBD1. The CDR3 sequence is 17 residues long. Germline CDR1 is MNHEY and CDR2 is SMNVEV (reference sequence). Germline trimming cut 6 bases from V and 4 bases from J; bases unmatched to any gene: 15.